The present TCR beta chain was sequenced within a study of shared clonotypes between healthy human individuals. CD45RO-negative, CCR7-positively selected cells formed the naive CD8 fraction, excluding terminally differentiated effector memory CD45RA+ cells. Sequencing was performed with immunoSEQ multiplex PCR; in TCRdb, only in-frame clones are kept and a portion is missing. This sample yields about 2 million clones, of which just under 95% are seen a single time; roughly 1.2% belongs to the top ten. The CDR3 is 17 amino acids. Germline V gives CDR1 SGHVS, CDR2 FNYEAQ. The V gene lost 0 bases and the J gene lost 4 bases, with 15 bases spanning the gap.

The sequence came from a man aged 18 to 29 in good health. The sample was naive CD8+ T cells sorted from blood. The V gene is TRBV7-6, the J gene TRBJ2-2, with a weak D call TRBD2 (6 bases). The CDR3 bases are TGTGCCAGCAGCTTAGCGCCTTGGCGGGAATCCACCGGGGAGCTGTTTTTT. It specifies CASSLAPWRESTGELFF.